A selection of T cell receptor beta chains follows, all from one sample in a study of cytomegalovirus exposure and HLA in healthy donors. Generated by immunoSEQ multiplex PCR, the TCRdb table keeps only in-frame clones and is missing some. The sample includes 90,000 to 120,000 clones, about 85% seen only once; the top ten take 3% to 3.5%. Sequencing was done on a sample of PBMCs. The receptors originated from a woman aged 18-29 years in good health and CMV-seronegative. The conserved cysteine and the conserved F or W are not part of the CDR3 here.

>14|TRBV13
ASSFLAGGQVNEQF
>12|TRBV4-1
ARFRDEGATEAF
>11|TRBV12-5
ASGLSPGLGYT
>14|TRBV18
ASSPRTAFSGNTIY
>15|TRBV28
ASSRRRSGGTPYEQY
>14|TRBV7-9
ASSPRDTGRSTEAF
>14|TRBV13
ASSFHSGGPYYEQY
>14|TRBV27
ASSLSGLAGPDTQY
>10|TRBV25-1
ASSEKDRGSI
>12|TRBV6-1
ASNTGDSSYEQY
>12|TRBV15
ATSSRQGGQPQH
>11|TRBV6-1
ASSGGQGGEQF
>12|TRBV5-1
ASSPSVGVSEQY
>14|TRBV11-2
ASSSGTGAPNSPLH
>13|TRBV14
ASSSRGLPYNEQF
>10|TRBV28
ASGTTGTEAF
>15|TRBV5-6
ASSPNRRQGMDYGYT
>12|TRBV6-5
ASSSVADNSPLH
>13|TRBV7-6
ASSAGQGLAAEAF
>11|TRBV10-3
AISEPRDYGYT
>11|TRBV27
ASSWRGGEKLF
>12|TRBV12-5
ASGLGPPRDEQY
>11|TRBV29-1
SVEDGVVTEAF
>15|TRBV7-6
ASSLAGLAGGHNEQF
>12|TRBV27
ASSSADREYGYT
>12|TRBV6-5
ASSYSSREGGYT
>12|TRBV5-1
ASSWGQNTGELF
>12|TRBV29-1
SVVTGVQLQGYT
>13|TRBV27
ASRDPWGQFTEAF
>13|TRBV19
ASSPRDRGGSEAF
>12|TRBV19
ASSISSSGNTIY
>11|TRBV19
ASGRYSYNEQF
>13|TRBV9
ASSVGTSGYNEQF
>13|TRBV9
ASSPNPSGGPEQF
>16|TRBV5-4
ASRELVWTDSMNTEAF
>15|TRBV5-1
ASSLGSAGGPTYEQY
>12|TRBV13
ASSLGGVNTEAF
>13|TRBV18
ASSSWTGGSEELF
>12|TRBV7-9
ASSPRDSSYEQY
>13|TRBV13
ASSLSQRPLPAQY
>10|TRBV12-5
ASGFGFNEQF
>11|TRBV6-5
ASSALNRGEQF
>12|TRBV13
ASSLRGSPYEQY
>13|TRBV15
ATRLKGREFYGYT
>13|TRBV27
ASSLQGVSAGELF
>12|TRBV9
ASSLSPGNTEAF
>11|TRBV2
ASSVLSYNEQF
>13|TRBV27
ASSPQGALGNTIY
>15|TRBV27
ASSLPVEGNSYNEQF
>12|TRBV5-1
ASRLGAFNEKLF
>9|TRBV30
AWTGGEKLF